The entry below describes one T cell receptor (beta chain). These data originate in a study of blood T cell repertoires in COVID-19. As for the study in general: From the United States, Italy and Spain came samples of acute and convalescent COVID-19. In each case, the material was cDNA or gDNA derived from T cells, B-cell-depleted T cells, or PBMCs.

Profiling relied on immunoSEQ multiplex PCR, and the TCRdb table lists in-frame clones only, not all of them. The sample lists approximately 180,000 clones, roughly 87% occurring once. CDR1 SGHNT and CDR2 YYREEE come from the germline V gene (reference sequence). V was pared by 4 bases and J by 8 bases, with 15 bases of the junction left unmatched. This CDR3 has 17 amino acids. The sequencing sample was made of peripheral blood. This clonotype was obtained from a woman aged 45-59 years with acute or convalescent COVID-19. This chain links TRBV5-4 with TRBJ1-6, with TRBD1 matching over 7 bases. CDR3 nucleotide sequence: TGTGCCAGCAGCCTTGGGGTAGGGGGACAGACCGATTCACCCCTCCACTTT. It is translated as CASSLGVGGQTDSPLHF. Full variable domain (missing parts from reference TRBV5-4 and TRBJ1-6): ETGVTQSPTHLIKTRGQQVTLRCSSQSGHNTVSWYQQALGQGPQFIFQYYREEENGRGNFPPRFSGLQFPNYSSELNVNALELDDSALYLCASSLGVGGQTDSPLHFGNGTRLTVT.